This T cell receptor beta chain stems from a study of cytomegalovirus exposure and HLA in healthy donors (TCRdb year 2017). At the level of the whole study: According to an earlier analysis of 587 of the donors, 200 million or so T cells yielded 117 million unique TCR beta sequences and 276 Gb of sequence data. About 300 gigabases of sequencing data and 70 million to 95 million unique TCR sequences made up an early release that covered several hundred HLA-typed donors. Rather than drawing on any new phenotypic data, the later analysis identified candidate immune exposures from TCR beta sequences and the way those sequences occurred across donors. Because of strong linkage in the cohort, five DR-DQ haplotypes were treated as single units for association and clustering. All discovery cohort repertoires had been generated using a single sequencing platform. Donor age, sex, ethnicity and CMV serostatus were compiled together with the repertoire data. In addition to the first cohort of around 670 subjects, a separate validation cohort of 120 different subjects was used. In an earlier analysis of roughly 540 of the donors, high-throughput TCR beta sequencing was used to judge whether each TCR beta V gene segment behaved as functional or pseudogenic. Genome-wide SNP genotypes for about 60% of the roughly 670 donors were used in a later genetic analysis, which treated that subset as a discovery cohort. The study was designed to test whether signatures of past pathogen exposure could be identified by cataloging public T cell receptors. The study profiled the T cell repertoires of 500 to 800 subjects by immunosequencing and related them to cytomegalovirus serostatus. Of the roughly 400 genotyped donors, approximately 80% fell in the genetic ancestry cluster associated with self-reported Caucasian donors. In a later analysis, previously published TCR beta repertoires from 666 donors were re-analyzed and high-resolution HLA genotyping was added so that TCR occurrence patterns could be studied. Across 300 to 500 genotyped donors of the cohort, an average of about 240,000 unique TCR beta nucleotide sequences per donor were sequenced, and approximately 17% of those sequences were non-productive. Typing coverage varied by locus: roughly 629-640 donors for A, B, C, DRB1 and DQB1; more than 500 for DQA1; about 590 for DPA1; around 490 for DPB1. Both class I and class II loci were covered by HLA typing, at four-digit resolution. The study combined high-throughput TCR immunosequencing, statistical association of individual TCRs with disease status, and machine learning to predict cytomegalovirus infection status. Summary of the overall study and its limitations: Assigning TCR associations to individual alleles was difficult when HLA alleles, especially DR and DQ, strongly co-occurred. Across donors, most TCR sequences were observed very rarely, whereas some public TCRs were present in many individuals. A further reported finding was that TCR beta sequences accurately predicted the HLA-A and HLA-B alleles for most subjects in the first cohort. The study listed 164 TCR beta chains as associated with cytomegalovirus. A later analysis found that most CMV-associated TCR beta chains appeared HLA-restricted, with HLA associations seemingly driven largely by CMV exposure. Because HLA typing was missing for some donors at each locus, association tests included only the typed subset. The cohort was sequenced for TCR beta chains only, and without alpha or paired-chain data the features that could be detected were limited. V-gene and J-gene trimming of TCR beta chains was associated with a missense DCLRE1C variant in a later genetic analysis, and the association was replicated in an independent cohort. Linkage disequilibrium might explain the correlated functional status among segregating V segments, but an unknown experimental factor could not be excluded. In a later analysis, the rate of TCR association differed among HLA loci, with DRB1 alleles having the most associated TCRs and HLA-C alleles having the fewest. According to the authors, the approach could potentially be generalized to other disease states and immunological phenotypes. Compared with the approximately 670-donor mean, donors in an Asian-associated ancestry cluster had fewer N-insertions in productive TCRs, according to a later genetic analysis. Some IMGT-functional V segments, including TRBV6-2 and TRBV6-3, could not be told apart with the 87-base-pair reads, so those segments were excluded. Because counts were too low, roughly 16 rarely observed V segments, including chromosome 9 orphons, were left out of the earlier analysis of roughly 600 of the donors. The only immune exposure information available for the cohort was CMV serostatus. In both the original and validation cohorts, the classifier was reported to diagnose cytomegalovirus status with high specificity and sensitivity. Specific HLA alleles were associated with 15,000 to 20,000 TCR beta sequences at a false discovery rate of 0.05 in a later analysis. In an earlier analysis of under 600 of the donors, most TCR beta V segments were observed in productive rearrangements about 87% or about 30% of the time, broadly matching IMGT annotations. Compared with equally common non-associated chains, HLA-associated TCR beta chains in a later analysis were more clonally expanded and had lower generation probabilities. A group of highly shared sequence variants was considered likely to be a technical artifact of the sequencing pipeline. Several of the top co-occurrence clusters appeared to be linked to parvovirus B19, influenza, CMV and Epstein-Barr virus, according to a later analysis. In vitro tests confirmed that a few of the cytomegalovirus-associated TCR beta chains recognize cytomegalovirus antigens. Presence/absence analyses assumed roughly uniform sequencing depth across donors, an assumption that may not hold.

Its CDR3 holds 15 amino acids, cysteine through phenylalanine. The entry retains the CDR3 DNA only, 45 bases that are in frame from base 1. CDR1 and CDR2 were assigned from the germline V gene as SGHTA and FQGNSA. Relative to germline, V is 3 bases shorter and J is 4 bases shorter, with 12 bases between their ends. Library prep was done by the immunoSEQ multiplex PCR assay. A mixture of 60 forward primers for TCR Vbeta segments and 13 reverse primers for TCR Jbeta segments was used in the multiplex PCR. Amplification of the CDR3 region of rearranged TCR beta genes was performed with a multiplex PCR assay on genomic DNA. Amplified TCR beta libraries were sequenced as 87-base-pair reads on the Illumina HiSeq System. As for the authors' bioinformatics: Across the 640 or so repertoires, a later analysis counted roughly 77 million unique TCR beta chains, approximately 10 million of which were shared by at least two donors. To remove PCR and sequencing errors, raw reads were error-corrected and collapsed into unique sequences using a nearest-neighbor algorithm that merged closely related sequences. Alignment of CDR3 sequences to IMGT reference sequences was used to assign V, D and J gene segments. Each retained sequence needed at least a six-nucleotide match to both a V gene segment and a J gene segment. A rearrangement counted as productive if the CDR3 had no stop codons and remained in frame with V and J, and every other rearrangement counted as non-productive. Following IMGT convention, CDR3 was defined as the stretch from the second conserved V-encoded cysteine up to the conserved J-encoded phenylalanine. In an earlier analysis of around 640 of the donors, sequences lacking an unambiguous match to a single V gene segment were excluded. In an earlier analysis of some 590 of the donors, a V segment was called functional when productive rearrangements were above 56.7%, and segregating when the standard deviation between donors exceeded 5%. A statistical classification framework was built to diagnose cytomegalovirus status from the catalog of TCR beta chain sequences. A later analysis assigned V and J genes by comparing TCR nucleotide sequences with IMGT/GENE-DB human TR gene sequences. Using the TCRdist pipeline, a later analysis assigned CDR3 sequences along with most-parsimonious VDJ recombination scenarios. In a later analysis, each TCR beta chain was defined by its CDR3 amino acid sequence together with its V-gene family, and reads without a unique V-gene family were excluded. A later analysis removed several hundred highly shared, low-generation-probability nucleotide sequences to deal with suspected cross-contamination and a sequencing artifact. A later analysis calculated a clonal expansion index for each public chain from normalized within-repertoire ranks of inferred template counts. In a later analysis, generation probabilities were computed using a VDJ recombination model fitted to out-of-frame rearrangements, and the results were checked against IGoR. A later analysis scored TCR-TCR, TCR-HLA and TCR-CMV co-occurrence with hypergeometric tests, applying a repertoire-size bias correction to TCR pairs. In a later analysis, false discovery rates were estimated by permuting HLA or CMV assignments 20 times. In a later analysis, co-occurring TCRs were grouped with DBSCAN, and TCRdist sequence similarity was added when clustering was performed within HLA-allele-positive subsets. Co-occurrence clustering excluded repertoires with fewer than 30,000 or more than 120,000 public chains, plus five with anomalous nucleotide sharing. The clones in this table, taken by TCRdb from immuneACCESS, are in-frame only. Not every clone is retained; where verified, under half of the shortfall comes from an unresolved V gene, and the cause of the rest is unknown. V and J calls and clone size are as listed in that table; D and trimming were resolved from the DNA. The table for this sample lists around 160,000 clones; around 79% of them were counted only once. The ten biggest clones cover roughly 7.5% of the sample.

In total, roughly 670 healthy bone marrow donors made up the cohort. Cohort members were all nominally healthy when sampled, although unrecorded immune exposures were likely present. The donor was CMV seropositive and was included in the group of 250 to 300 seropositive cohort members. Every donor gave a peripheral blood sample, and the peripheral blood mononuclear cells from that sample were used for TCR beta sequencing. The Qiagen DNeasy Blood Extraction Kit was used to extract genomic DNA from the blood cell samples. As to this clone: No antigen is known for it. Nothing much larger sits one base from this clone, and base qualities are not available.

The rearrangement combines TRBV7-2 with TRBJ2-2; a weak D assignment points to TRBD1 (6 bases agree). Sample: PBMCs. The receptor's source is a male donor in good health and CMV-seropositive. The CDR3 protein sequence reads: CASSFRGGATGELFF. The DNA is TGTGCCAGCAGCTTTCGTGGGGGCGCCACCGGGGAGCTGTTTTTT. The reference TRBV7-2 and TRBJ2-2 proteins fill in what lies around the CDR3, so the full variable domain reads GAGVSQSPSNKVTEKGKDVELRCDPISGHTALYWYRQSLGQGLEFLIYFQGNSAPDKSGLPSDRFSAERTGGSVSTLTIQRTQQEDSAVYLCASSFRGGATGELFFGEGSRLTVL.